These 24 T cell receptor beta chains were sequenced from one sample in a study of blood T cell repertoires in COVID-19. Measured with immunoSEQ multiplex PCR; TCRdb has only the in-frame clones, and not every one. The top ten hold 10% to 15% of the sample, which has around 160,000 clones, approximately 80% seen once. Sequencing used peripheral blood. The receptors come from a man in his sixties with active or convalescent COVID-19.

This chain links TRBV10-3 with TRBJ2-2; 10 positions agree with TRBD2. This CDR3 is built from 18 residues. From germline, CDR1 is ENHRY and CDR2 SYGVKD. The junction had 12 bases not matched to a gene; V was cut back by 0 bases and J by 8 bases. CDR3 amino acids: CAISESIGASGRGGELFF. The CDR3 coding sequence is TGTGCCATCAGTGAGTCGATTGGAGCTAGCGGGAGAGGTGGGGAGCTGTTTTTT.

The V gene is TRBV28, the J gene TRBJ1-1, with a possible D match to TRBD1 (5 bases). This CDR3 spans 12 amino acids. V lost 5 bases to trimming and J lost 10 bases, with 14 bases between them. The germline CDR1 and CDR2 sequences are MDHEN and SYDVKM. CDR3 bases: TGTGCCAGCAGTGACAGTTTCCCGGGAGCTTTCTTT. Translated, it gives CASSDSFPGAFF. Filled out from reference TRBV28 and TRBJ1-1, the complete variable domain reads DVKVTQSSRYLVKRTGEKVFLECVQDMDHENMFWYRQDPGLGLRLIYFSYDVKMKEKGDIPEGYSVSREKKERFSLILESASTNQTSMYLCASSDSFPGAFFGQGTRLTVV.

The chain recombines TRBV4-1 with TRBJ1-4; D is undetermined. With 5 bases removed from V and 7 bases from J, the gap between germline ends came to 17 bases. The CDR3 has 15 residues. Germline CDR1 MGHRA, CDR2 YSYEKL. CDR3 residues: CASSEQPRAGEKLFF. CDR3 DNA sequence: TGCGCCAGCAGCGAACAACCGAGGGCTGGTGAAAAACTGTTTTTT.

This clone was seen a few times. The genes are TRBV12-5 and TRBJ1-1; D may be TRBD1 (5 bases). Trimming shortened V by 4 bases and J by 1 base, and 16 bases separated the two germline ends. The CDR3 has 16 amino acids. In germline, CDR1 is LGHNT, CDR2 FRNRAP. The CDR3 nucleotides are TGTGCTAGTGGTTCGATTGGGACTTTAAAGAACACTGAAGCTTTCTTT. Translated, it gives CASGSIGTLKNTEAFF.

This clone was seen only a few times. V gene TRBV19 combines with J gene TRBJ1-5; D call uncertain. With 6 bases removed from V and 2 bases from J, the gap between germline ends came to 17 bases. From germline, CDR1 is LNHDA and CDR2 SQIVND (reference sequence). The length of the CDR3 is 16 residues. CDR3 sequence reads: CASRAPDAGGNQPQHF. CDR3 nucleotide sequence: TGTGCCAGTAGGGCCCCGGATGCGGGAGGCAATCAGCCCCAGCATTTT.

The chain uses TRBV4-3 and TRBJ1-5; D unclear. Trimming took 0 bases from V and 6 from J, leaving 6 bases between them. CDR1 is LGHNA and CDR2 is YSLEER in the germline V gene. The CDR3 is 13 amino acids. In DNA, the CDR3 is TGCGCCAGCAGCCAAGATCGCGGTCAGCCCCAGCATTTT. Translating gives CASSQDRGQPQHF.

The chain combines TRBV5-1 with TRBJ1-3, with TRBD1 identical over 8 bases. CDR1 and CDR2 (germline): SGHRS, YFSETQ. V dropped 4 bases and J dropped 2; count of bases not matched to a gene: 5. This CDR3 region has 15 residues. CDR3 nucleotide sequence: TGCGCCAGCAGCAGTACGACAGGGGCTGGAAACACCATATATTTT. As protein: CASSSTTGAGNTIYF.

This clone was observed a few times. This rearrangement joins TRBV4-2 to TRBJ2-1, with 15 positions matching TRBD2. This CDR3 is built from 17 residues. Trimming removed 2 bases from V and 9 bases from J; junction bases left unmatched: 8. From germline, CDR1 is LGHNA and CDR2 YNFKEQ. CDR3 coding DNA: TGTGCCAGCAGCCAAAAGGGACTAGCGGGAGGATTGGGTGAGCAGTTCTTC. Encoded protein: CASSQKGLAGGLGEQFF.

The chain joins TRBV5-4 to TRBJ2-3, with 7 bases lining up with TRBD2. Germline CDR1 SGHNT, CDR2 YYREEE (reference sequence). The CDR3 is 14 residues long. The trim removed 4 bases at V and 2 bases at J, leaving 4 bases unmatched. The CDR3 loop is CASSGGTTTDTQYF. CDR3 DNA sequence: TGTGCCAGCAGCGGGGGGACTACCACAGATACGCAGTATTTT.

The chain joins TRBV28 to TRBJ1-2; 8 bases line up with TRBD1. Losses at the gene ends were 8 bases for V and 4 bases for J; bases not matched to a gene: 6. Germline CDR1 is MDHEN and CDR2 is SYDVKM. There are 13 residues in the CDR3. The CDR3 protein is CASRTGSSYGYTF. The CDR3 DNA reads TGTGCCAGCCGGACAGGGTCTAGCTATGGCTACACCTTC.

The chain recombines TRBV2 with TRBJ2-5; D may be TRBD1 (5 bases). This CDR3 is 14 amino acids long. In germline, CDR1 is SNHLY, CDR2 FYNNEI. V gave up 8 bases and J gave up 3 bases, with 16 bases separating them. The CDR3 reads CASDKGLVEETQYF. CDR3 nucleotides: TGTGCCAGCGATAAGGGGTTGGTTGAAGAGACCCAGTACTTC.

As DNA, the CDR3 is TGTGCCAGTAGTTTGTCAGGGCTCTCCTACAATGAGCAGTTCTTC. Amino acid sequence: CASSLSGLSYNEQFF. J is TRBJ2-1 and V is TRBV19; D perhaps matches TRBD1 (5 bases). Germline CDR1 is LNHDA and CDR2 is SQIVND (reference sequence). The CDR3 is 15 residues long. Trimming left V 5 bases short and J 0 bases short, with 11 bases between.

J is TRBJ2-7 and V is TRBV3-1 (or the pseudogene TRBV3-2), with 8 nucleotides matching TRBD1. V lost 1 base, J lost 2 bases, and 1 base stayed unmatched. In germline, CDR1 is LGHDT, CDR2 YNNKEL (reference sequence). There are 14 residues in the CDR3. CDR3 DNA sequence: TGTGCCAGCAGCCAAGGCAGGGGGCCCTACGAGCAGTACTTC. This codes for CASSQGRGPYEQYF.

The genes are TRBV7-6 and TRBJ2-7; 7 bases are shared with TRBD1. Germline loops: CDR1 SGHVS, CDR2 FNYEAQ. V gave up 4 bases and J gave up 0 bases; unmatched junction bases: 9. The CDR3 consists of 16 residues. CDR3 sequence (DNA): TGTGCCAGCAGCTCCCGCAAGGACAGGAGCTCCTACGAGCAGTACTTC. Translating it yields CASSSRKDRSSYEQYF.

The chain links TRBV30 to TRBJ1-3; D is perhaps TRBD1 (6 bases). Germline assignment: CDR1 GTSNPN and CDR2 SVGIG (reference sequence). The CDR3 is 16 residues long. Trimming shortened V by 0 bases and J by 3 bases, and 15 bases separated the two germline ends. CDR3 coding DNA: TGTGCCTGGAGTGTACGAAACAGGGCGAATGGAAACACCATATATTTT. This gives the protein CAWSVRNRANGNTIYF.

V is TRBV7-6 and J is TRBJ1-5; 7 bases line up with TRBD1. Per the germline V gene, CDR1 is SGHVS and CDR2 is FNYEAQ. The CDR3 extends over 16 amino acids. V dropped 4 bases and J dropped 6; count of bases not matched to a gene: 12. The CDR3 DNA follows: TGTGCCAGCAGCTCCGCCCCCAGGGGGGCAGGTCAGCCCCAGCATTTT. This sequence encodes CASSSAPRGAGQPQHF. The full variable domain, completed using reference TRBV7-6 and TRBJ1-5, is GAGVSQSPRYKVTKRGQDVALRCDPISGHVSLYWYRQALGQGPEFLTYFNYEAQQDKSGLPNDRFSAERPEGSISTLTIQRTEQRDSAMYRCASSSAPRGAGQPQHFGDGTRLSIL.

The genes are TRBV30 and TRBJ1-1; unclear D gene. The V gene lost 1 base and the J gene lost 6 bases, with 9 bases spanning the gap. This CDR3 comprises 12 residues. Germline loops: CDR1 GTSNPN, CDR2 SVGIG (reference sequence). The CDR3 DNA reads TGTGCCTGGAGTGGAAGCTCTCCTGAAGCTTTCTTT. This gives the protein CAWSGSSPEAFF. Variable domain in full (rest from reference TRBV30 and TRBJ1-1): SQTIHQWPATLVQPVGSPLSLECTVEGTSNPNLYWYRQAAGRGLQLLFYSVGIGQISSEVPQNLSASRPQDRQFILSSKKLLLSDSGFYLCAWSGSSPEAFFGQGTRLTVV.

This clone was observed a single time. This chain links TRBV18 with TRBJ2-5, with TRBD2 matching 9 bases. The CDR3 is made up of 14 amino acids. V trimming: 4 bases; J trimming: 5 bases; junction bases outside the gene matches: 5. Germline V CDR1 and CDR2: KGHSH, LQKENI. CDR3 amino acids: CASSQTSGGETQYF. The CDR3 bases are TGTGCCAGCTCACAGACTAGCGGAGGGGAGACCCAGTACTTC.

The J gene is TRBJ2-1, the V gene TRBV9; perhaps TRBD2 as D (5 bases). There are 12 residues in the CDR3. Trimming cost V 5 bases and J 8 bases, with 11 bases left between them. Germline loops: CDR1 SGDLS, CDR2 YYNGEE. The CDR3 nucleotides are TGTGCCAGCAGTCCCTCCGGGGATGAGCAGTTCTTC. This sequence encodes CASSPSGDEQFF. The complete variable domain, with remaining parts taken from reference TRBV9 and TRBJ2-1, reads DSGVTQTPKHLITATGQRVTLRCSPRSGDLSVYWYQQSLDQGLQFLIQYYNGEERAKGNILERFSAQQFPDLHSELNLSSLELGDSALYFCASSPSGDEQFFGPGTRLTVL.

The V gene is TRBV4-1, the J gene TRBJ2-2; TRBD1 matches 10 bases. CDR1 is MGHRA, CDR2 YSYEKL, per germline. Trimming removed 7 bases from V and 3 bases from J; junction bases left unmatched: 2. CDR3 length: 14 amino acids. The CDR3 loop reads CASKGTGDTGELFF. CDR3 DNA: TGCGCCAGCAAGGGGACAGGGGACACCGGGGAGCTGTTTTTT.

This sequence joins TRBV3-1 (or the pseudogene TRBV3-2) and TRBJ1-2, with 8 nucleotides matching TRBD1. This CDR3 has 13 residues. The germline V gene has CDR1 LGHDT and CDR2 YNNKEL (reference sequence). V gave up 3 bases and J gave up 7 bases; unmatched junction bases: 4. For the CDR3, the DNA is TGTGCCAGCAGCCAGACAGGGGTTGGTGGCTACACCTTC. Translated, it gives CASSQTGVGGYTF.

V is TRBV29-1 and J is TRBJ2-1, with D tentatively TRBD2 (5 bases). Germline assignment: CDR1 SQVTM and CDR2 ANQGSEA. Trimming pared 6 bases from V and 8 bases from J, leaving 17 bases between. This CDR3 contains 13 residues. For the CDR3, the DNA is TGCAGCGTAGAAATTGGGCTAGCCGATGAGCAGTTCTTC. Encoded protein: CSVEIGLADEQFF.

As to this clone: The identical CDR3 is also encoded by other nucleotide sequences in the sample. The V call is TRBV29-1, the J call TRBJ2-7, with a weak D call TRBD2 (5 bases). The CDR3 contains 12 residues. CDR1 SQVTM and CDR2 ANQGSEA come from the germline V gene. With 6 bases removed from V and 2 bases from J, the gap between germline ends came to 11 bases. This CDR3 is CSVADGTYEQYF. CDR3 nucleotides: TGCAGCGTGGCGGACGGGACCTACGAGCAGTACTTC.

The chain combines TRBV20-1 with TRBJ1-2; D not certain. Germline CDR1 reads DFQATT; CDR2 reads SNEGSKA (reference sequence). CDR3 length equals 11 residues. V shed 5 bases and J shed 8 bases, with 12 bases lying between them. CDR3 amino acids: CSARTDLGYTF. DNA for the CDR3: TGCAGTGCTCGGACGGACTTAGGCTACACCTTC.